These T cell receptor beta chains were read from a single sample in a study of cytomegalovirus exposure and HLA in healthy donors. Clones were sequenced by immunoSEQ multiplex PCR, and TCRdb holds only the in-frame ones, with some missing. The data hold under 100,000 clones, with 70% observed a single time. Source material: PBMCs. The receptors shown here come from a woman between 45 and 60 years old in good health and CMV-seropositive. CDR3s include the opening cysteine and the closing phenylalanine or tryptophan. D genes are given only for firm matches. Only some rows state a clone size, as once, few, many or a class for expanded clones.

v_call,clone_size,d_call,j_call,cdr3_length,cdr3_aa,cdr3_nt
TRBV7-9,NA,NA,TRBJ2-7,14,CASSSRGYSYEQYF,TGTGCCAGCAGTTCGCGTGGTTACTCCTACGAGCAGTACTTC
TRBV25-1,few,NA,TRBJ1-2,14,CASSGTSRGYGYTF,TGTGCCAGCAGTGGAACCTCACGGGGTTATGGCTACACCTTC
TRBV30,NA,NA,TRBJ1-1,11,CAWSGFTEAFF,TGTGCCTGGTCGGGGTTCACTGAAGCTTTCTTT
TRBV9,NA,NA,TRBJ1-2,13,CASSVARNYGYTF,TGTGCCAGCAGCGTAGCACGGAACTATGGCTACACCTTC
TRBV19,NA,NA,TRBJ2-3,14,CASSIRQSTDTQYF,TGTGCCAGTAGTATCAGACAGTCCACAGATACGCAGTATTTT
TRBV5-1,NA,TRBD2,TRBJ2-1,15,CASSLVLAGDNEQFF,TGCGCCAGCAGCTTGGTACTAGCGGGAGACAATGAGCAGTTCTTC
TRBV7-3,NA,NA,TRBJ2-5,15,CASSLFIGTQETQYF,TGTGCCAGCAGCTTATTTATAGGGACTCAAGAGACCCAGTACTTC
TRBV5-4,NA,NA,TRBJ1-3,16,CASSPGGGPSGNTIYF,TGTGCCAGCAGCCCGGGGGGAGGGCCCTCTGGAAACACCATATATTTT
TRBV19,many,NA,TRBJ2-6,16,CASSLGTGSGANVLTF,TGTGCCAGTTCGTTAGGCACAGGGTCTGGGGCCAACGTCCTGACTTTC
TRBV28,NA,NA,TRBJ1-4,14,CASSLRVTNEKLFF,TGTGCCAGCAGTTTAAGAGTTACTAATGAAAAACTGTTTTTT
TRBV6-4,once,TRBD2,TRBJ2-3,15,CASSPSGRRTDTQYF,TGTGCCAGCTCGCCTAGCGGGAGGAGAACAGATACGCAGTATTTT
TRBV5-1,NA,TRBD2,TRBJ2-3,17,CASSRGLAGVLADTQYF,TGCGCCAGCAGCCGGGGACTAGCGGGAGTTTTGGCAGATACGCAGTATTTT
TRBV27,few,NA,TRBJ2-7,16,CASSLSKEGAGYEQYF,TGTGCCAGCAGTTTATCAAAGGAGGGGGCTGGCTACGAGCAGTACTTC
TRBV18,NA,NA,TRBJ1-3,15,CASSPSGGSGNTIYF,TGTGCCAGCTCTCCCTCCGGGGGCTCTGGAAACACCATATATTTT
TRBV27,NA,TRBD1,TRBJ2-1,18,CASSLPSGTGTSYNEQFF,TGTGCCAGCAGCCTACCTTCCGGGACAGGGACCTCCTACAATGAGCAGTTCTTC
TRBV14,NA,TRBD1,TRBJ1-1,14,CASSLQGVNTEAFF,TGTGCCAGCAGCTTGCAGGGGGTGAACACTGAAGCTTTCTTT